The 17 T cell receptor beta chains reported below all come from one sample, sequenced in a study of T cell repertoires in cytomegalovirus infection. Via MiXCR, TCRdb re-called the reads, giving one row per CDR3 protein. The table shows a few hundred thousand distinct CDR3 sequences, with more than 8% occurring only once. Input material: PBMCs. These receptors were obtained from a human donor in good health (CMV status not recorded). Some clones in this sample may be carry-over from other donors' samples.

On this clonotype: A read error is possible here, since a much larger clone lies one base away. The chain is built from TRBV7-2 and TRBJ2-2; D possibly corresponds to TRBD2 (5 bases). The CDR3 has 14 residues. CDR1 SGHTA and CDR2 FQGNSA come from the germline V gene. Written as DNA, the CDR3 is TGTGCCAGCAGCTTAAATTGGAACACCGGGGTGCTGTTTTTT. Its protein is CASSLNWNTGVLFF.

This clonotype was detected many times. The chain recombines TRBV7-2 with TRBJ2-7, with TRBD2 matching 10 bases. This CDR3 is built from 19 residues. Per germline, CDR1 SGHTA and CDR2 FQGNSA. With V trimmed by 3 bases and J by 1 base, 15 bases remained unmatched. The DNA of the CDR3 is TGTGCCAGCAGCTTCCGGGACACGAGGACTAGCGGACCTTCCTACGAGCAGTACTTC. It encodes CASSFRDTRTSGPSYEQYF.

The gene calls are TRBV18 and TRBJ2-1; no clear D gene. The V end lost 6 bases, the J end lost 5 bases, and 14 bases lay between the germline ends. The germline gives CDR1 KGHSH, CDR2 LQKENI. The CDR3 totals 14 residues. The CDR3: CASSQKRTNNEQFF. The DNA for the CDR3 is TGTGCCAGCTCCCAAAAAAGGACCAACAATGAGCAGTTCTTC.

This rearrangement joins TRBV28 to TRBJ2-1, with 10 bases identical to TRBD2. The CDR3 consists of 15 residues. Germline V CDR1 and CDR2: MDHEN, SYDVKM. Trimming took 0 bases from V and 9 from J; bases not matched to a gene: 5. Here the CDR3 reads CASSLWSSGSREQFF. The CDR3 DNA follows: TGTGCCAGCAGTTTATGGTCTAGCGGGAGTCGTGAGCAGTTCTTC.

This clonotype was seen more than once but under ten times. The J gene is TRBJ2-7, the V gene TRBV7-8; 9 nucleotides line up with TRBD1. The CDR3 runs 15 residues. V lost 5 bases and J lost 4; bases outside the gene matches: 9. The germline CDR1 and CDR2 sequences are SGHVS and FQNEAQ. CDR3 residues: CASSAYRGRGYEQYF. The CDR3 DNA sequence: TGTGCCAGCAGCGCTTACAGGGGGCGCGGGTACGAGCAGTACTTC.

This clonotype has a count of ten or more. CDR3 bases: TGTGCCAGCAGTCCGGGACGGATTAACTATGGCTACACCTTC. Translated: CASSPGRINYGYTF. This sequence joins TRBV12-3 or TRBV12-4 and TRBJ1-2; D perhaps matches TRBD1 (5 bases). V shed 5 bases and J shed 1 base, with 11 bases lying between them. The CDR3 spans 14 residues.

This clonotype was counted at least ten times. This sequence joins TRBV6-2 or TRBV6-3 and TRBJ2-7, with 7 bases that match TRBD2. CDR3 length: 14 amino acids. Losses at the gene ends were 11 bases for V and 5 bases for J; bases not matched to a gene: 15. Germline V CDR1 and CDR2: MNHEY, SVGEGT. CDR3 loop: CAAQAGSLKDEQYF. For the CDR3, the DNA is TGTGCCGCACAAGCGGGGTCGTTGAAGGACGAGCAGTACTTC.

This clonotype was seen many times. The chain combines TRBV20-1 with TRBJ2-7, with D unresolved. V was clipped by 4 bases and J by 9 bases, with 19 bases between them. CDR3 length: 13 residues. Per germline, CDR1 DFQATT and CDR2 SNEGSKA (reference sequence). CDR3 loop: CSAIEQISRGQYF. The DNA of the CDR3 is TGCAGTGCTATTGAACAGATATCCCGAGGGCAGTACTTC.

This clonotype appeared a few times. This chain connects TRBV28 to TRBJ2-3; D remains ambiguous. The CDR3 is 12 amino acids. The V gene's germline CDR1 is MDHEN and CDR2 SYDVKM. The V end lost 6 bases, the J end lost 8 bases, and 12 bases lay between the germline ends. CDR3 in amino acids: CASSTTLGTQYF. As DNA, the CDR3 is TGTGCCAGCAGCACGACCCTGGGTACGCAGTATTTT. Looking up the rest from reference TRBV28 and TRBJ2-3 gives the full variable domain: DVKVTQSSRYLVKRTGEKVFLECVQDMDHENMFWYRQDPGLGLRLIYFSYDVKMKEKGDIPEGYSVSREKKERFSLILESASTNQTSMYLCASSTTLGTQYFGPGTRLTVL.

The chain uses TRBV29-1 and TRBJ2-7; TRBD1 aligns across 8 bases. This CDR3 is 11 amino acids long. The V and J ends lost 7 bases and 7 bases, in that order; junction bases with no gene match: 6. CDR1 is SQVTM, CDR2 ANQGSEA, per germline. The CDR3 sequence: CSAKQGVEQYF. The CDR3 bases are TGCAGCGCCAAACAGGGGGTGGAGCAGTACTTC.

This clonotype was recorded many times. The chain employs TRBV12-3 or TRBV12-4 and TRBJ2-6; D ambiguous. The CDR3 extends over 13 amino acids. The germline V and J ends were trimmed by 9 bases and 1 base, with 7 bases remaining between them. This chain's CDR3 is CASRLSGANVLTF. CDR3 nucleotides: TGTGCCAGTAGATTATCTGGGGCCAACGTCCTGACTTTC.

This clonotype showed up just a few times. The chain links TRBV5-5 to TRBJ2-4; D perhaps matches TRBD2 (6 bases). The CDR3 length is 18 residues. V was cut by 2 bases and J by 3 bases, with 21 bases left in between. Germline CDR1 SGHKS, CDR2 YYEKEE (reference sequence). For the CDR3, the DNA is TGTGCCAGCAGCTTTCTTAGGAGGGATAGAATAGTCAAAAACATTCAGTACTTC. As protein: CASSFLRRDRIVKNIQYF.

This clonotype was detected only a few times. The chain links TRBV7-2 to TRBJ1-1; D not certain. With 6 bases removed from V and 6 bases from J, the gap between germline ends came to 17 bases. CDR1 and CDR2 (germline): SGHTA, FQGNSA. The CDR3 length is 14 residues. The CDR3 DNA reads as TGTGCCAGCAGTATAACCCCCCCTACCGCTGAAGCTTTCTTT. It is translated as CASSITPPTAEAFF.

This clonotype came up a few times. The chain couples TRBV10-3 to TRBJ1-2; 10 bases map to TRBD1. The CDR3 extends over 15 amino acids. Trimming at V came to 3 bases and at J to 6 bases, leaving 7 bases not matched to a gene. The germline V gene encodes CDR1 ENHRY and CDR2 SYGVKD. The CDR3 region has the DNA TGTGCCATCAGTGAACGCCGACAGGGGGCCGATGGCTACACCTTC. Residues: CAISERRQGADGYTF.

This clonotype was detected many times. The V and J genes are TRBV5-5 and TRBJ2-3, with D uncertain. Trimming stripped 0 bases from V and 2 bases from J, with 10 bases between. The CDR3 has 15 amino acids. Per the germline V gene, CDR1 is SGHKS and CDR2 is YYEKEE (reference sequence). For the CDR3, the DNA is TGTGCCAGCAGCTTGGGAGGATTTTCCACAGATACGCAGTATTTT. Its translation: CASSLGGFSTDTQYF.

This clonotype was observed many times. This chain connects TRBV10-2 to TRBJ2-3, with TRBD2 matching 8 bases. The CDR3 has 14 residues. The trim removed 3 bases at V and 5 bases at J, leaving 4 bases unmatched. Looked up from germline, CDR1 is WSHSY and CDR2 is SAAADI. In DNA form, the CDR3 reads TGCGCCAGCAGTGACGGCGGGAGGCTAGATACGCAGTATTTT. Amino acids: CASSDGGRLDTQYF.

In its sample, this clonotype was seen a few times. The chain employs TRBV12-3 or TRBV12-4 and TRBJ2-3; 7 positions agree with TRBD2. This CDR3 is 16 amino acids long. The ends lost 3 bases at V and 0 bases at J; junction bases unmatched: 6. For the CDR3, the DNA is TGTGCCAGCAGTTTCCCTCTAGCGGCTAGCACAGATACGCAGTATTTT. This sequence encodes CASSFPLAASTDTQYF.